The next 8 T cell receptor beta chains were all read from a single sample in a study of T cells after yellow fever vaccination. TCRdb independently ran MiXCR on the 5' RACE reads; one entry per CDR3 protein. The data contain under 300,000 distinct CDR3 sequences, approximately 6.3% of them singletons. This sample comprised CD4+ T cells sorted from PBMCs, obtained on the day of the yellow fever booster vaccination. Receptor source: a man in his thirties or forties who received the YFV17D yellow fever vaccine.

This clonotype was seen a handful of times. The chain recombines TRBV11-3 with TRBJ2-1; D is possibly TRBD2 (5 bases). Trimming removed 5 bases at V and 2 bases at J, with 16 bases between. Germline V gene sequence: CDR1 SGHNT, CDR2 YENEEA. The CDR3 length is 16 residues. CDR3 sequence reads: CASSPPEGYTYNEQFF. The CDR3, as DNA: TGTGCCAGCAGCCCGCCTGAGGGCTACACCTACAATGAGCAGTTCTTC.

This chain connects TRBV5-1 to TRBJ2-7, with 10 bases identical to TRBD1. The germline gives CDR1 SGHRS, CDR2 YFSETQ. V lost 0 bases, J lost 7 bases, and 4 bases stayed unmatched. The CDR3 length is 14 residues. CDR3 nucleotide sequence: TGCGCCAGCAGCTTGGGACAGGGGGCGCGGGAGCAGTACTTC. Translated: CASSLGQGAREQYF.

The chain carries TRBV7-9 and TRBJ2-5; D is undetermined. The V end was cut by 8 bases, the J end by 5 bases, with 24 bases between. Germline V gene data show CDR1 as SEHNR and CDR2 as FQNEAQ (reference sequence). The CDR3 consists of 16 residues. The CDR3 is CASGPGLRPRKETQYF. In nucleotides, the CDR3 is TGTGCCAGCGGCCCCGGGCTCCGCCCCAGGAAGGAGACCCAGTACTTC.

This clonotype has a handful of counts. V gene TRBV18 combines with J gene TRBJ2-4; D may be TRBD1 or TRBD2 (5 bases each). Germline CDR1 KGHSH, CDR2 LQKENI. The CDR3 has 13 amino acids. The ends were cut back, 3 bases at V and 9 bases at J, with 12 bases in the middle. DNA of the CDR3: TGTGCCAGCTCACCGCTCAGGGAGTCCATTCAGTACTTC. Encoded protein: CASSPLRESIQYF. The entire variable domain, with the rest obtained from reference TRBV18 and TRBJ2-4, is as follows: NAGVMQNPRHLVRRRGQEARLRCSPMKGHSHVYWYRQLPEEGLKFMVYLQKENIIDESGMPKERFSAEFPKEGPSILRIQQVVRGDSAAYFCASSPLRESIQYFGAGTRLSVL.

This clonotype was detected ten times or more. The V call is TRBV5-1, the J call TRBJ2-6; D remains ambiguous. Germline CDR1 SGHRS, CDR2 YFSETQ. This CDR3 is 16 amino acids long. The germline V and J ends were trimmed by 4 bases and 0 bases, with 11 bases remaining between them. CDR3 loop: CASSPDGYSGANVLTF. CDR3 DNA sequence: TGCGCCAGCAGCCCCGACGGTTACTCTGGGGCCAACGTCCTGACTTTC.

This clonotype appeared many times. CDR3 protein: CASSLVQRGHSYNEQFF. In DNA form, the CDR3 reads TGCGCCAGCAGCTTGGTACAGCGGGGTCACTCCTACAATGAGCAGTTCTTC. This chain connects TRBV5-1 to TRBJ2-1; TRBD2 matches at 7 bases. This CDR3 is 17 amino acids long. After removal of 0 bases from V and 0 bases from J, the junction contained 6 bases not matched to a gene. Germline V gives CDR1 SGHRS, CDR2 YFSETQ.

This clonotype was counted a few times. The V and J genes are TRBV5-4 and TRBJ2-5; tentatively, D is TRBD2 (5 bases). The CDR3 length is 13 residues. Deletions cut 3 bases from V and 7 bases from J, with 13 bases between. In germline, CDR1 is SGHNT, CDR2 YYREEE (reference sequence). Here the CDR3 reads CASSSGDRGTQYF. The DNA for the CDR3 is TGTGCCAGCAGCTCCGGGGATCGTGGGACCCAGTACTTC.

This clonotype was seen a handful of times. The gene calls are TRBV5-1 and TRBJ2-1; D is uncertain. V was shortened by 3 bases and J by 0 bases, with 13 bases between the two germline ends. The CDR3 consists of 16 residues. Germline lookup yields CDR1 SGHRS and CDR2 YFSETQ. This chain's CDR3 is CASSSMASSSYNEQFF. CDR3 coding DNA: TGCGCCAGCAGCTCGATGGCGAGTAGCTCCTACAATGAGCAGTTCTTC.